This T cell receptor (beta chain) was identified in a study of shared clonotypes between healthy human individuals. Study-wide results and limits: It was only blood that was sampled, and tissue repertoires likely differ.

V was clipped by 11 bases and J by 4 bases; unmatched bases: 15. The CDR3 spans 16 residues. TCRdb's table, derived via immunoSEQ multiplex PCR, lists solely in-frame clones and lacks some. Of more than 200,000 clones in the sample, 60% to 70% were seen once. Investigators divided CD4+ cells into CD45RA+ naive and CD45RA-negative memory subsets. As to this clone: Its matching antigen is unknown.

The material sequenced was memory CD4+ T cells sorted from blood. Subset given: CD45RA-negative fraction. The chain combines TRBV23-1 with TRBJ2-1; 9 bases align to TRBD1. TRBV23-1 is an ORF, and what it does is uncertain. This receptor was obtained from a young man in good health. CDR3 sequence reads: CAPPRSGGTGYNEQFF. DNA of the CDR3: TGCGCCCCCCCAAGATCCGGCGGGACAGGGTACAATGAGCAGTTCTTC.